These 18 T cell receptor beta chains came from one sample sequenced in a study of healthy donors' naive CD4 and CD8 T cells. TCR libraries were built from about 500 ng of total RNA by linear amplification. TCRdb processed the reads anew with MiXCR; each CDR3 protein has one entry. The sample lists approximately 180,000 distinct CDR3 sequences, under 85% seen once, with approximately 2.5% in the top ten. The specimen was naive CD4+ and CD8+ T cells sorted from blood, pooled from several donors. Source of these receptors: a pool of human donors in good health; the sample pools cells from several healthy donors.

The CDR3 region is CASSMSRTTAETQYF. In nucleotides, the CDR3 is TGTGCCAGTAGTATGTCGAGGACAACGGCGGAGACCCAGTACTTC. The V call is TRBV19, the J call TRBJ2-5; the D gene is possibly TRBD1 (5 bases). The germline V gene encodes CDR1 LNHDA and CDR2 SQIVND (reference sequence). The CDR3 is 15 residues long. Between the trimmed V and J ends, which lost 3 bases and 5 bases, there was a span of 16 bases.

The chain links TRBV6-5 to TRBJ2-7; D remains unclear. The CDR3 length is 11 residues. Germline V gives CDR1 MNHEY, CDR2 SVGAGI. V gave up 4 bases and J gave up 5 bases, with 6 bases separating them. The CDR3 nucleotides are TGTGCCAGCAGTTCATTCCACGAGCAGTACTTC. Its protein product is CASSSFHEQYF.

V is TRBV29-1 and J is TRBJ2-3; 9 nucleotides align to TRBD2. Germline lookup yields CDR1 SQVTM and CDR2 ANQGSEA. The ends lost 3 bases at V and 0 bases at J; junction bases unmatched: 4. This CDR3 is 15 amino acids long. DNA for the CDR3: TGCAGCGTTGACTTAGCGGGAGAAAGCACAGATACGCAGTATTTT. This gives the protein CSVDLAGESTDTQYF.

V gene TRBV29-1 combines with J gene TRBJ1-1; maybe TRBD1 (5 bases). The CDR3 spans 11 residues. Trimming took 7 bases from V and 5 from J, leaving 11 bases between them. CDR1 SQVTM and CDR2 ANQGSEA come from the germline V gene. Written as DNA, the CDR3 is TGCAGCGGTCGTAGGGGAACTGAAGCTTTCTTT. The encoded protein is CSGRRGTEAFF. Using reference TRBV29-1 and TRBJ1-1 for the parts outside the CDR3, the full variable domain is SAVISQKPSRDICQRGTSLTIQCQVDSQVTMMFWYRQQPGQSLTLIATANQGSEATYESGFVIDKFPISRPNLTFSTLTVSNMSPEDSSIYLCSGRRGTEAFFGQGTRLTVV.

This chain uses TRBV12-3 or TRBV12-4 with TRBJ1-3; maybe TRBD1 (6 bases). Trimming took off 5 bases at V and 0 bases at J, with 11 bases between the two ends. The CDR3 runs 15 residues. For the CDR3, the DNA is TGTGCCAGCAGTCCAAGGGACAACTCTGGAAACACCATATATTTT. Its protein product is CASSPRDNSGNTIYF.

The V gene is TRBV15, the J gene TRBJ1-2, with D perhaps TRBD1 (6 bases). The CDR3 spans 14 residues. V lost 5 bases and J lost 8, with 18 bases in between. Germline CDR1 is LNHNV and CDR2 is YYDKDF (reference sequence). The CDR3 protein is CATSLSGGLLGYTF. The DNA for the CDR3 is TGTGCCACCAGCTTATCCGGGGGGCTGCTAGGCTACACCTTC.

This clonotype was found a few times. This chain connects TRBV29-1 to TRBJ2-3, with 9 bases identical to TRBD2. V trimming: 5 bases; J trimming: 7 bases; junction bases outside the gene matches: 7. This CDR3 has 13 amino acids. CDR1 SQVTM and CDR2 ANQGSEA come from the germline V gene. CDR3 sequence reads: CSVQTSGPNTQYF. The CDR3 coding sequence is TGCAGCGTTCAGACTAGCGGACCAAATACGCAGTATTTT.

Only a few counts were recorded for this clonotype. The chain has TRBV6-5 and TRBJ2-1; 13 bases match TRBD2. The germline CDR1 and CDR2 sequences are MNHEY and SVGAGI. V lost 1 base to trimming and J lost 0 bases; unmatched junction nucleotides: 0. The CDR3 totals 17 residues. CDR3 amino acids: CASSYWTSGGSYNEQFF. In DNA form, the CDR3 reads TGTGCCAGCAGTTACTGGACTAGCGGGGGCTCCTACAATGAGCAGTTCTTC.

The rearrangement joins TRBV27 to TRBJ2-7, with 8 bases aligning to TRBD1. From germline, CDR1 is MNHEY and CDR2 SMNVEV (reference sequence). Trimming at V came to 6 bases and at J to 2 bases, leaving 6 bases not matched to a gene. CDR3 length: 14 residues. CDR3 coding DNA: TGTGCCAGCAGCATCACAGGGGGTACCTACGAGCAGTACTTC. Encoded protein: CASSITGGTYEQYF.

In its sample, this clonotype was seen a few times. This sequence joins TRBV13 and TRBJ2-2; 11 bases are shared with TRBD2. Germline CDR1 PRHDT, CDR2 FYEKMQ (reference sequence). The CDR3 is made up of 17 amino acids. Trimming cost V 2 bases and J 9 bases; bases outside gene matches: 11. The CDR3 nucleotides read TGTGCCAGCAGCTTACAACTGACTAGCGGGGTGTTCCGGGAGCTGTTTTTT. Its translation is CASSLQLTSGVFRELFF.

This clonotype occurred a few times. The gene calls are TRBV5-4 and TRBJ1-1; D is undetermined. Per the germline V gene, CDR1 is SGHNT and CDR2 is YYREEE (reference sequence). V was shortened by 1 base and J by 0 bases, with 13 bases between the two germline ends. The length of the CDR3 is 16 residues. The CDR3 DNA follows: TGTGCCAGCAGCTTGTTTTTTGGTAAAATGAACACTGAAGCTTTCTTT. Protein sequence: CASSLFFGKMNTEAFF.

The chain is built from TRBV29-1 and TRBJ2-7, with TRBD2 matching over 7 bases. The germline V gene encodes CDR1 SQVTM and CDR2 ANQGSEA. The CDR3 is 12 amino acids. V trimming: 6 bases; J trimming: 6 bases; junction bases outside the gene matches: 8. The CDR3 loop reads CSVRAAGAEQYF. In nucleotides, the CDR3 is TGCAGCGTCCGAGCGGCGGGAGCCGAGCAGTACTTC.

This clonotype was seen a handful of times. This chain connects TRBV19 to TRBJ2-7; 10 bases agree with TRBD2. Germline V gene data show CDR1 as LNHDA and CDR2 as SQIVND (reference sequence). This CDR3 contains 14 residues. J was trimmed by 7 bases and V by 3 bases; bases with no gene match: 6. The CDR3 loop reads CASSMSGRAREQYF. The DNA for the CDR3 is TGTGCCAGTAGTATGAGCGGGAGGGCGAGGGAGCAGTACTTC.

This clonotype was found a few times. The rearrangement links TRBV29-1 to TRBJ2-5; the D is unclear. Germline V gene sequence: CDR1 SQVTM, CDR2 ANQGSEA. V was shortened by 5 bases and J by 5 bases, with 18 bases between the two germline ends. The CDR3 length is 14 residues. CDR3 nucleotide sequence: TGCAGCGTTATGAGCGAAAACGATGGTGAGACCCAGTACTTC. It encodes CSVMSENDGETQYF.

The J gene is TRBJ2-7, the V gene TRBV29-1, with 7 nucleotides matching TRBD2. Trimming took 6 bases from V and 5 from J; bases not matched to a gene: 7. The CDR3 loop spans 12 amino acids. The germline V gene has CDR1 SQVTM and CDR2 ANQGSEA. The CDR3 DNA sequence: TGCAGCGTAGTGGTAGCGGGTAACGAGCAGTACTTC. Encoded protein: CSVVVAGNEQYF.

The rearrangement uses TRBV19 and TRBJ1-5, with 9 bases aligning to TRBD1. The trim removed 6 bases at V and 5 bases at J, leaving 8 bases unmatched. CDR1 and CDR2 (germline): LNHDA, SQIVND (reference sequence). This CDR3 is 15 amino acids long. DNA for the CDR3: TGTGCCAGTAGGCCCGGGGACAGGGCTGATCAGCCCCAGCATTTT. Its protein is CASRPGDRADQPQHF.

The rearrangement joins TRBV29-1 to TRBJ2-7; tentatively, D is TRBD1 or TRBD2 (5 bases each). CDR3 size: 14 residues. V was shortened by 0 bases and J by 0 bases, with 9 bases between the two germline ends. Germline CDR1 and CDR2: SQVTM and ANQGSEA. CDR3 nucleotides: TGCAGCGTTGAAGATCCGAGGGGCTCCTACGAGCAGTACTTC. Translated, it gives CSVEDPRGSYEQYF.

This chain joins TRBV29-1 and TRBJ1-2; weak D call: TRBD1 (6 bases). Germline assignment: CDR1 SQVTM and CDR2 ANQGSEA. The CDR3 contains 13 residues. Trimming took 2 bases from V and 8 from J, leaving 15 bases between them. The CDR3 is CSVEWWGAHGYTF. The CDR3 nucleotides read TGCAGCGTTGAATGGTGGGGGGCGCACGGCTACACCTTC.